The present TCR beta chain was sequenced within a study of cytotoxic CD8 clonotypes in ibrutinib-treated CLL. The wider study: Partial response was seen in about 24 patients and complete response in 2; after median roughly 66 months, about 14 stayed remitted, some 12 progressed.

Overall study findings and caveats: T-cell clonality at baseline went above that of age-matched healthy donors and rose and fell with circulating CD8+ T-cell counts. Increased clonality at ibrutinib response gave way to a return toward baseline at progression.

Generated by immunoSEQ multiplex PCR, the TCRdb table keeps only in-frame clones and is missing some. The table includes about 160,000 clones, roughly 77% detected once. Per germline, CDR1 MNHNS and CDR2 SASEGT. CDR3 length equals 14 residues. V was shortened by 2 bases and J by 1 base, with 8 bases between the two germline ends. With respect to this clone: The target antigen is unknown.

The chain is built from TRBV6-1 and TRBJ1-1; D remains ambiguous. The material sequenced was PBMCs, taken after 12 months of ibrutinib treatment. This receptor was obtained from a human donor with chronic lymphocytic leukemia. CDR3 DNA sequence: TGTGCCAGCAGTGAACGTGGAGAGAACACTGAAGCTTTCTTT. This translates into CASSERGENTEAFF.